The table lists the clone carrying this T cell receptor (beta chain) with many counts. Its cognate antigen is unknown. Time point: newly diagnosed GD, antithyroid drugs for less than 3 months. PBMCs provided the RNA from which the TCR library was made. V lost 3 bases and J 1 base, leaving 6 bases between the germline ends. The CDR3 is 13 residues long. CDR1 is MNHEY, CDR2 SMNVEV, per germline (reference sequence). Sequencing libraries for TCR beta were prepared with iRepertoire HTBI primers and Arm-PCR of CDR3 regions. MiXCR, run by TCRdb on the multiplex PCR reads, gives a single entry per CDR3 protein. Of about 350,000 distinct CDR3 sequences in the sample, around 17% were seen once. This specimen comes from a study of regulatory T cells in long-lasting Graves disease. Overall study findings and caveats: There was favoring of TRBV28, TRBJ1-2 and TRBJ2-5 in persistent disease.

These records were also assigned to another study, of T cells in Graves' hyperthyroidism and ophthalmopathy. That investigation notes: TCR CDR3 regions were first amplified by RT-PCR with HTBI primers.

The J gene is TRBJ2-5, the V gene TRBV27, with D unresolved. Sample: peripheral blood mononuclear cells (PBMCs), taken at new diagnosis, from a patient treated with antithyroid drugs. The receptor's source is a man between 35 and 55 years old with Graves disease. The CDR3 DNA sequence: TGTGCCAGCAGTTTTTCCCTCCAAGAGACCCAGTACTTC. This encodes CASSFSLQETQYF.